Shown below are 22 T cell receptor beta chains from a single sample sequenced in a study of cytomegalovirus exposure and HLA in healthy donors. The PCR had 60 Vbeta and 13 Jbeta primers. The data were produced by immunoSEQ multiplex PCR, yet TCRdb's version contains in-frame clones alone and is incomplete. The data show 140,000 to 150,000 clones, 75% to 85% seen once. The sample consisted of PBMCs. The receptors originated from a man aged 40-55 years in good health and CMV-seronegative.

The V gene is TRBV6-4, the J gene TRBJ2-3; 8 nucleotides line up with TRBD2. V dropped 3 bases and J dropped 3; count of bases not matched to a gene: 2. CDR3 length: 14 amino acids. Germline V lookup: CDR1 MRHNA, CDR2 SNTAGT. The CDR3 protein is CASSEAGVTDTQYF. The CDR3 DNA reads TGTGCCAGCAGTGAAGCGGGGGTAACAGATACGCAGTATTTT.

The chain uses TRBV7-4 and TRBJ1-5; D ambiguous. Germline values: CDR1 SGHVT, CDR2 SQSDAQ. This CDR3 contains 16 residues. Trimming removed 1 base at V and 1 base at J, with 11 bases between. The CDR3 loop is CASSLDREWSNQPQHF. In DNA form, the CDR3 reads TGTGCCAGCAGCTTAGACCGGGAATGGAGCAATCAGCCCCAGCATTTT.

This clone was observed once. This chain connects TRBV28 to TRBJ1-2, with 7 bases fitting TRBD1. The CDR3 sequence is 13 residues long. With V trimmed by 5 bases and J by 4 bases, 4 bases remained unmatched. Germline loops: CDR1 MDHEN, CDR2 SYDVKM. DNA for the CDR3: TGTGCCAGCAGTGAGGGGGCCACCTATGGCTACACCTTC. It yields the protein CASSEGATYGYTF.

This rearrangement joins TRBV27 to TRBJ1-4, with D hard to call. The CDR3 covers 12 residues. Germline assignment: CDR1 MNHEY and CDR2 SMNVEV (reference sequence). V gave up 5 bases and J gave up 8 bases, with 9 bases separating them. This CDR3 reads CASSRPQEKLFF. The CDR3 DNA follows: TGTGCCAGCAGTCGCCCCCAGGAAAAACTGTTTTTT.

The chain links TRBV4-1 to TRBJ2-1, with 12 bases that match TRBD1. Trimming removed 4 bases from V and 4 bases from J; junction bases left unmatched: 8. There are 17 residues in the CDR3. The germline CDR1 and CDR2 sequences are MGHRA and YSYEKL. CDR3 in DNA: TGCGCCAGCAGCCGCATGGGACAGGGGGCCGTTTACAATGAGCAGTTCTTC. It yields the protein CASSRMGQGAVYNEQFF.

This clone was seen just once. This chain uses TRBV19 with TRBJ2-3; 10 positions agree with TRBD1. Germline V lookup: CDR1 LNHDA, CDR2 SQIVND (reference sequence). J lost 3 bases, V lost 7 bases, and 7 bases had no gene match. The CDR3 contains 15 residues. CDR3 nucleotides: TGTGCCAGTAATCCGGGACAGGGGCGGACAGATACGCAGTATTTT. Translated: CASNPGQGRTDTQYF.

The rearrangement joins TRBV19 to TRBJ2-6, with unresolved D. CDR3 length: 14 residues. V was trimmed by 7 bases and J by 0 bases, leaving 7 bases between them. CDR1 is LNHDA, CDR2 SQIVND, per germline (reference sequence). The chain's CDR3 is CASKEVSGANVLTF. The CDR3 DNA is TGTGCCAGTAAAGAGGTCTCTGGGGCCAACGTCCTGACTTTC.

This CDR3 reads CASSALTGRLNEQYF. The CDR3, as DNA: TGTGCCAGCAGTGCTCTGACAGGGAGGTTAAACGAGCAGTACTTC. This chain links TRBV2 with TRBJ2-7, with D possibly being TRBD1 (7 bases). Germline V lookup: CDR1 SNHLY, CDR2 FYNNEI. The CDR3 contains 15 residues. V was pared by 4 bases and J by 5 bases, with 18 bases between.

CDR3 sequence reads: CASSLVVGGLNEKLFF. CDR3 DNA: TGTGCCAGCAGCTTGGTCGTGGGAGGACTAAATGAAAAACTGTTTTTT. The chain links TRBV7-2 to TRBJ1-4; no firm D call. The V gene lost 3 bases and the J gene lost 5 bases, with 16 bases spanning the gap. Germline V gene sequence: CDR1 SGHTA, CDR2 FQGNSA. The CDR3 is made up of 16 amino acids.

V usage is TRBV6-5 and J usage is TRBJ2-3; TRBD1 matches 10 bases. V was pared by 10 bases and J by 7 bases, with 8 bases of the junction left unmatched. The length of the CDR3 is 13 residues. CDR1 and CDR2 (germline): MNHEY, SVGAGI. This CDR3 reads CATLRQGANTQYF. In nucleotides, the CDR3 is TGTGCCACTTTACGACAGGGGGCCAATACGCAGTATTTT.

This clone was seen just once. The junction differs from germline at one of its ends, possibly a read error. Here the CDR3 DNA reads TGTGCCAGTAGCGTGGACAGGGTCCAAGGGACCCAGTACTTC. Translated: CASSVDRVQGTQYF. This chain joins TRBV19 and TRBJ2-5, with 8 nucleotides matching TRBD1. Germline values: CDR1 LNHDA, CDR2 SQIVND (reference sequence). CDR3 length: 14 amino acids.

This clone was counted between two and nine times. This chain links TRBV29-1 with TRBJ2-7; D is unresolved. Per germline, CDR1 SQVTM and CDR2 ANQGSEA. This CDR3 has 13 amino acids. Trimming cost V 6 bases and J 0 bases, with 12 bases left between them. The CDR3 here is CSVEIESSYEQYF. CDR3 coding DNA: TGCAGCGTCGAGATAGAGAGCTCCTACGAGCAGTACTTC.

Ten or more counts support this clone. V usage is TRBV19 and J usage is TRBJ2-7; 9 bases align to TRBD1. The CDR3 extends over 14 amino acids. The V gene end was trimmed by 5 bases and the J gene end by 4 bases; junction bases not matched to a gene: 6. CDR1 and CDR2 (germline): LNHDA, SQIVND (reference sequence). The CDR3 DNA reads TGTGCCAGTAGTCTACAGGGGGCCTTATACGAGCAGTACTTC. Translation: CASSLQGALYEQYF.

This chain links TRBV7-2 with TRBJ1-4; 8 positions agree with TRBD1. This CDR3 spans 16 amino acids. After removal of 5 bases from V and 0 bases from J, the junction contained 5 bases not matched to a gene. Germline values: CDR1 SGHTA, CDR2 FQGNSA. The CDR3 DNA reads as TGTGCCAGCAGCGCCGGACAGGGAGCAACTAATGAAAAACTGTTTTTT. Translation: CASSAGQGATNEKLFF.

V usage is TRBV5-1 and J usage is TRBJ2-7; TRBD1 matches 9 bases. The V segment lost 4 bases and the J segment 6 bases; nucleotides outside the gene matches: 2. Germline CDR1 reads SGHRS; CDR2 reads YFSETQ. CDR3 length: 12 residues. In DNA form, the CDR3 reads TGCGCCAGCAGCAAACAGGGGGCCGAGCAGTACTTC. It specifies CASSKQGAEQYF.

The rearrangement uses TRBV6-5 and TRBJ1-6; D possibly corresponds to TRBD1 (6 bases). CDR3 length: 16 residues. Germline loops: CDR1 MNHEY, CDR2 SVGAGI. V was shortened by 0 bases and J by 1 base, with 7 bases between the two germline ends. CDR3 sequence: CASSYSRGSYNSPLHF. The CDR3 region has the DNA TGTGCCAGCAGTTACTCGAGGGGGTCCTATAATTCACCCCTCCACTTT.

The chain is built from TRBV5-4 and TRBJ2-1; 9 nucleotides match TRBD2. The CDR3 runs to 15 residues. Per the germline V gene, CDR1 is SGHNT and CDR2 is YYREEE (reference sequence). The ends lost 5 bases at V and 9 bases at J; junction bases unmatched: 12. CDR3: CASSSPGLAILEQFF. CDR3 DNA: TGTGCCAGCAGTTCGCCGGGACTAGCTATACTTGAGCAGTTCTTC.

This clone has just one count. V and J are TRBV9 and TRBJ2-7, with 8 positions matching TRBD1. This CDR3 has 16 amino acids. The germline V gene encodes CDR1 SGDLS and CDR2 YYNGEE. V was clipped by 0 bases and J by 5 bases; unmatched bases: 10. This CDR3 is CASSVEVGTGLNEQYF. In nucleotides, the CDR3 is TGTGCCAGCAGCGTAGAAGTGGGGACAGGTCTCAACGAGCAGTACTTC.

The chain carries TRBV5-6 and TRBJ1-4, with D unresolved. The germline V gene encodes CDR1 SGHDT and CDR2 YYEEEE. The length of the CDR3 is 14 residues. Deletions cut 4 bases from V and 6 bases from J, with 13 bases between. This chain's CDR3 is CASSRGRGDEKLFF. CDR3 nucleotides: TGTGCCAGCAGCCGCGGGCGGGGTGATGAAAAACTGTTTTTT.

The chain links TRBV14 to TRBJ1-6; unclear D gene. The CDR3 consists of 16 residues. Trimming took off 0 bases at V and 0 bases at J, with 6 bases between the two ends. Germline CDR1 and CDR2: SGHDN and FVKESK. CDR3 amino acids: CASSQEPSSYNSPLHF. In DNA, the CDR3 is TGTGCCAGCAGCCAAGAACCGAGCTCCTATAATTCACCCCTCCACTTT.

V and J are TRBV5-1 and TRBJ2-5; TRBD1 matches 7 bases. The J call may be wrong; the DNA end is better matched by TRBJ2-7. The germline CDR1 and CDR2 sequences are SGHRS and YFSETQ. This CDR3 is built from 15 residues. CDR3 in amino acids: CASSLDAQGTYEQYF. The CDR3 region has the DNA TGCGCCAGCAGCTTGGATGCACAGGGGACCTACGAGCAGTACTTC.

This clone was seen more than once but under ten times. One end of the junction does not line up with germline, which may come from a read error. V is TRBV7-9 and J is TRBJ2-7, with a weak D call TRBD1 (5 bases). The CDR3 loop spans 18 amino acids. CDR1 and CDR2 from the germline V gene are SEHNR and FQNEAQ (reference sequence). Here the CDR3 reads CPSSHNPRILQESYEQYF. The CDR3 DNA follows: TGTCCCAGCAGCCATAACCCGAGGATTCTACAGGAATCCTACGAGCAGTACTTC.